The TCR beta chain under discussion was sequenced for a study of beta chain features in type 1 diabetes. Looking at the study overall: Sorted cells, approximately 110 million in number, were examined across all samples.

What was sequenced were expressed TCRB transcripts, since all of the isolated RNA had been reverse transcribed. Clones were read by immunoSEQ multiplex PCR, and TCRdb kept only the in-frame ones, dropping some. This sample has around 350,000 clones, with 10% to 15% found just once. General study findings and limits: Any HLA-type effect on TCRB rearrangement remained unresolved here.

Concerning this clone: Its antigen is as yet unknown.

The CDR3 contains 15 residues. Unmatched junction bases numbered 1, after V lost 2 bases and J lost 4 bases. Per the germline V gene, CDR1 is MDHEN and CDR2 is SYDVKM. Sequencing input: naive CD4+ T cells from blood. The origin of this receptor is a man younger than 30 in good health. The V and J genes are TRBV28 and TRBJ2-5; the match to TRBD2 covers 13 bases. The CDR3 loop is CASSLRTSGGETQYF. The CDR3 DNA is TGTGCCAGCAGTTTACGGACTAGCGGGGGAGAGACCCAGTACTTC. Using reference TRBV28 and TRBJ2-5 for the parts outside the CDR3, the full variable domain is DVKVTQSSRYLVKRTGEKVFLECVQDMDHENMFWYRQDPGLGLRLIYFSYDVKMKEKGDIPEGYSVSREKKERFSLILESASTNQTSMYLCASSLRTSGGETQYFGPGTRLLVL.